The 9 T cell receptor beta chains in this list originate from one sample, sequenced in a study of blood T cell dynamics during melanoma immunotherapy. Time point here: week 3, after first cycle of checkpoint inhibitor. Data came from immunoSEQ multiplex PCR; TCRdb stores just in-frame clones and leaves some out. The sample consists of some 1,200 clones, approximately 80% of them appearing once. The sequencing here drew on cell-free DNA from blood, taken from a patient treated with checkpoint blockade. These receptors were obtained from a human donor with melanoma.

The gene calls are TRBV5-6 and TRBJ2-7; D call uncertain. Trimming shortened V by 4 bases and J by 4 bases, and 9 bases separated the two germline ends. CDR3 length: 12 residues. The germline V gene encodes CDR1 SGHDT and CDR2 YYEEEE. The CDR3 DNA sequence: TGTGCCAGCAGCCCCGGAACGTACGAGCAGTACTTC. It yields the protein CASSPGTYEQYF.

The rearrangement joins TRBV2 to TRBJ1-6; 9 bases align to TRBD1. This CDR3 contains 14 residues. The junction had 3 bases not matched to a gene; V was cut back by 7 bases and J by 5 bases. Germline CDR1 reads SNHLY; CDR2 reads FYNNEI. The chain's CDR3 is CASKGDRDNSPLHF. The DNA of the CDR3 is TGTGCCAGCAAGGGGGACAGGGATAATTCACCCCTCCACTTT.

The chain uses TRBV10-1 and TRBJ1-1; 8 bases line up with TRBD1. The germline V gene encodes CDR1 WNHNN and CDR2 SYGVQD (reference sequence). CDR3 length: 13 residues. With 5 bases clipped from V and 5 bases from J, the junction kept 4 bases outside the gene matches. The CDR3 region has the DNA TGCGCCAGCAGTAGACAGGGGCGGACTGAAGCTTTCTTT. Its translation is CASSRQGRTEAFF.

This chain connects TRBV6-6 to TRBJ2-7, with D perhaps matching TRBD1 (5 bases). CDR3 length equals 12 residues. V lost 6 bases to trimming and J lost 2 bases, with 8 bases between them. Looked up from germline, CDR1 is MNHNY and CDR2 is SVGAGI (reference sequence). The CDR3 bases are TGTGCCAGCAGGAAGGGGACCTACGAGCAGTACTTC. Its translation is CASRKGTYEQYF.

Only a few counts were recorded for this clone. The chain joins TRBV10-1 to TRBJ1-1, with TRBD1 as a possible D gene (5 bases). The CDR3 extends over 15 amino acids. CDR1 is WNHNN and CDR2 is SYGVQD in the germline V gene (reference sequence). Trimming removed 6 bases from V and 4 bases from J, with 18 bases in between. The CDR3, as DNA: TGCGCCAGCAGCCGGGACCAGAGCCGGGGCACTGAAGCTTTCTTT. Protein sequence: CASSRDQSRGTEAFF.

The chain recombines TRBV29-1 with TRBJ1-1; D call uncertain. Germline CDR1 and CDR2: SQVTM and ANQGSEA. V lost 6 bases and J 2 bases, leaving 4 bases between the germline ends. The CDR3 extends over 10 amino acids. CDR3 amino acids: CSVKNTEAFF. The DNA of the CDR3 is TGCAGCGTAAAAAACACTGAAGCTTTCTTT. Full variable domain (outside the CDR3, taken from reference TRBV29-1 and TRBJ1-1): SAVISQKPSRDICQRGTSLTIQCQVDSQVTMMFWYRQQPGQSLTLIATANQGSEATYESGFVIDKFPISRPNLTFSTLTVSNMSPEDSSIYLCSVKNTEAFFGQGTRLTVV.

V usage is TRBV7-9 and J usage is TRBJ1-2; no clear D. The germline V gene encodes CDR1 SEHNR and CDR2 FQNEAQ (reference sequence). The CDR3 runs 14 residues. Trimming took 1 base from V and 4 from J, leaving 10 bases between them. The CDR3 DNA reads as TGTGCCAGCAGCTTAGTCACCGGCCTCTATGGCTACACCTTC. Translated, it gives CASSLVTGLYGYTF.

The V and J genes are TRBV6-5 and TRBJ2-7, with D perhaps TRBD2 (6 bases). Between the trimmed V and J ends, which lost 5 bases and 5 bases, there was a span of 16 bases. The CDR3 is made up of 14 amino acids. CDR1 is MNHEY, CDR2 SVGAGI, per germline. DNA of the CDR3: TGTGCCAGCAGTCCGTCGTCCGGGAGCCACGAGCAGTACTTC. Amino acids: CASSPSSGSHEQYF.

The genes are TRBV11-2 and TRBJ2-3; 7 bases fit TRBD2. There are 16 residues in the CDR3. Germline lookup yields CDR1 SGHAT and CDR2 FQNNGV. V dropped 3 bases and J dropped 3; count of bases not matched to a gene: 9. DNA of the CDR3: TGTGCCAGCAGCTTCGGGGGAGGGCCCGGGACAGATACGCAGTATTTT. Its translation is CASSFGGGPGTDTQYF. Filled out from reference TRBV11-2 and TRBJ2-3, the complete variable domain reads EAGVAQSPRYKIIEKRQSVAFWCNPISGHATLYWYQQILGQGPKLLIQFQNNGVVDDSQLPKDRFSAERLKGVDSTLKIQPAKLEDSAVYLCASSFGGGPGTDTQYFGPGTRLTVL.